This TCR beta chain was observed in a study of blood T cell repertoires in COVID-19. Study-level background: The origin of the acute and convalescent COVID-19 samples was the United States, Italy and Spain.

Under the authors' procedure: Cell counts per sample came from amplifying reference gene primers. Produced via immunoSEQ multiplex PCR; TCRdb's table is partial and in-frame only. V and J calls plus clone size are reproduced from that table; the DNA served to infer D and trimming. The sample holds approximately 250,000 clones; approximately 85% are singletons and the top ten take approximately 8.6%. CDR3 length equals 13 residues. Per germline, CDR1 MNHEY and CDR2 SVGAGI. Trimming left V 7 bases short and J 2 bases short, with 9 bases between. Participants were aged about 18 to 95 years, lived in 24 US areas, and enrolled virtually.

This TCR was sampled from a woman aged 45 to 65 with acute COVID-19. Specimen: PBMCs or T cells enriched from blood (not recorded which). This sequence joins TRBV6-5 and TRBJ1-3, with D uncertain. This CDR3 is CASKRETGNTIYF. CDR3 nucleotide sequence: TGTGCCAGCAAGAGGGAAACTGGAAACACCATATATTTT.